The rows below give T cell receptor beta chains drawn from one sample of a study of T cell responses to AZD1222 COVID-19 vaccine. Assay used: immunoSEQ multiplex PCR; TCRdb lists only in-frame clones, some missing. The table has approximately 110,000 clones, roughly 87% seen once; the top ten hold approximately 10%. Here the sequenced sample was peripheral blood, taken on day 0 of AZD1222 vaccination. The receptors come from an adult in good health. CDR3s include the opening cysteine and the closing phenylalanine or tryptophan. The order of the fields is D gene, clone size, V gene, J gene, CDR3 protein, CDR3 DNA. D genes are given only for firm matches. Clone size, where shown, is once, few, many, or a class for clones that have expanded.

d_call: TRBD1
clone_size: .
v_call: TRBV3-1/TRBV3-2
j_call: TRBJ1-1
cdr3_aa: CASSPVPPGTANTEAFF
cdr3_nt: TGTGCCAGCAGCCCGGTCCCACCCGGGACAGCGAACACTGAAGCTTTCTTT

d_call: .
clone_size: once
v_call: TRBV28
j_call: TRBJ1-2
cdr3_aa: CALERRRIGPF
cdr3_nt: TGTGCCCTTGAAAGGAGACGGATAGGGCCCTTC

d_call: TRBD1
clone_size: .
v_call: TRBV19
j_call: TRBJ1-1
cdr3_aa: CASSGQGTEAFF
cdr3_nt: TGTGCCAGTAGTGGACAGGGGACTGAAGCTTTCTTT

d_call: .
clone_size: .
v_call: TRBV24-1
j_call: TRBJ1-1
cdr3_aa: CATSDPATGSSEAFF
cdr3_nt: TGTGCCACCAGTGACCCGGCAACGGGCAGTTCTGAAGCTTTCTTT

d_call: .
clone_size: .
v_call: TRBV30
j_call: TRBJ1-5
cdr3_aa: CAWSAGNGGQPQHF
cdr3_nt: TGTGCCTGGAGTGCGGGAAACGGAGGTCAGCCCCAGCATTTT

d_call: TRBD2
clone_size: .
v_call: TRBV27
j_call: TRBJ2-7
cdr3_aa: CASSRSGSQTYEQYF
cdr3_nt: TGTGCCAGCAGCCGAAGCGGGAGCCAAACCTACGAGCAGTACTTC

d_call: TRBD2
clone_size: .
v_call: TRBV6-2/TRBV6-3
j_call: TRBJ2-3
cdr3_aa: CASSYLTSGGGDTQYF
cdr3_nt: TGTGCCAGCAGTTATTTAACTAGCGGGGGAGGAGATACGCAGTATTTT

d_call: TRBD2
clone_size: once
v_call: TRBV10-3
j_call: TRBJ2-7
cdr3_aa: CAISEPTSGGSYEQYF
cdr3_nt: TGTGCCATCAGTGAGCCGACTAGCGGGGGCTCCTACGAGCAGTACTTC

d_call: .
clone_size: .
v_call: TRBV29-1
j_call: TRBJ2-3
cdr3_aa: CSVDVTDTQYF
cdr3_nt: TGCAGCGTTGACGTCACAGATACGCAGTATTTT

d_call: .
clone_size: .
v_call: TRBV9
j_call: TRBJ1-2
cdr3_aa: CASSAPQGTYGYTF
cdr3_nt: TGTGCCAGCAGCGCACCGCAGGGGACCTATGGCTACACCTTC

d_call: TRBD2
clone_size: .
v_call: TRBV11-3
j_call: TRBJ2-7
cdr3_aa: CASSPWLAGDLSSYEQYF
cdr3_nt: TGTGCCAGCAGCCCTTGGCTAGCGGGGGACCTTAGCTCCTACGAGCAGTACTTC

d_call: .
clone_size: .
v_call: TRBV4-3
j_call: TRBJ1-5
cdr3_aa: CASSQDWQSNQPQHF
cdr3_nt: TGCGCCAGCAGCCAAGACTGGCAGAGCAATCAGCCCCAGCATTTT

d_call: .
clone_size: .
v_call: TRBV11-3
j_call: TRBJ2-7
cdr3_aa: CASSLVGGPTAYEQYF
cdr3_nt: TGTGCCAGCAGCTTAGTCGGTGGCCCCACCGCCTACGAGCAGTACTTC

d_call: .
clone_size: .
v_call: TRBV7-8
j_call: TRBJ1-1
cdr3_aa: CASSLTENTEAFF
cdr3_nt: TGTGCCAGCAGCCTGACAGAGAACACTGAAGCTTTCTTT

d_call: .
clone_size: once
v_call: TRBV5-6
j_call: TRBJ2-7
cdr3_aa: CASSFAGTYEQYF
cdr3_nt: TGTGCCAGCAGCTTTGCCGGCACCTACGAGCAGTACTTC

d_call: .
clone_size: .
v_call: TRBV5-1
j_call: TRBJ1-1
cdr3_aa: CASISPREEAFF
cdr3_nt: TGCGCCAGCATCTCCCCCCGGGAAGAAGCTTTCTTT

d_call: .
clone_size: .
v_call: TRBV12-3/TRBV12-4
j_call: TRBJ1-5
cdr3_aa: CASSFGNQPQHF
cdr3_nt: TGTGCCAGCAGTTTTGGCAATCAGCCCCAGCATTTT

d_call: TRBD1
clone_size: .
v_call: TRBV7-2
j_call: TRBJ2-7
cdr3_aa: CASSFKTNRGPRSYEQYF
cdr3_nt: TGTGCCAGCAGCTTTAAAACGAACAGGGGACCTCGCTCCTACGAGCAGTACTTC

d_call: TRBD1
clone_size: .
v_call: TRBV9
j_call: TRBJ2-5
cdr3_aa: CASSQGTGGRETQYF
cdr3_nt: TGTGCCAGCAGCCAGGGGACAGGGGGGAGGGAGACCCAGTACTTC

d_call: .
clone_size: .
v_call: TRBV19
j_call: TRBJ2-3
cdr3_aa: CASSVGPRSTDTQYF
cdr3_nt: TGTGCCAGTAGTGTAGGGCCTCGTAGCACAGATACGCAGTATTTT

d_call: .
clone_size: .
v_call: TRBV5-1
j_call: TRBJ2-7
cdr3_aa: CASRSYGGGRYEQYF
cdr3_nt: TGCGCCAGCAGGTCTTACGGGGGCGGACGGTACGAGCAGTACTTC

d_call: .
clone_size: .
v_call: TRBV30
j_call: TRBJ1-1
cdr3_aa: CAWSLATEAFF
cdr3_nt: TGTGCCTGGAGCCTCGCGACTGAAGCTTTCTTT

d_call: .
clone_size: .
v_call: TRBV4-2
j_call: TRBJ1-3
cdr3_aa: CASSQGQASGNTIYF
cdr3_nt: TGTGCCAGCAGCCAAGGACAGGCCTCTGGAAACACCATATATTTT

d_call: TRBD1
clone_size: .
v_call: TRBV28
j_call: TRBJ2-5
cdr3_aa: CASSPGTGGGGETQYF
cdr3_nt: TGTGCCAGCAGTCCTGGGACAGGGGGTGGCGGAGAGACCCAGTACTTC

d_call: .
clone_size: .
v_call: TRBV3-1/TRBV3-2
j_call: TRBJ1-1
cdr3_aa: CASSQDLDQGRMNTEAFF
cdr3_nt: TGTGCCAGCAGCCAAGATCTCGATCAGGGTCGAATGAACACTGAAGCTTTCTTT

d_call: TRBD2
clone_size: .
v_call: TRBV7-9
j_call: TRBJ2-5
cdr3_aa: CASSPGDSGETQYF
cdr3_nt: TGTGCCAGCAGCCCCGGGGATAGCGGGGAGACCCAGTACTTC

d_call: .
clone_size: .
v_call: TRBV12-3/TRBV12-4
j_call: TRBJ2-7
cdr3_aa: CASLVPYEQYF
cdr3_nt: TGTGCCAGTTTGGTCCCTTACGAGCAGTACTTC

d_call: .
clone_size: .
v_call: TRBV19
j_call: TRBJ1-4
cdr3_aa: CASSIIGAATNEKLFF
cdr3_nt: TGTGCCAGTAGTATAATAGGGGCGGCAACTAATGAAAAACTGTTTTTT

d_call: .
clone_size: .
v_call: TRBV4-2
j_call: TRBJ1-2
cdr3_aa: CASSLDPLNYGYTF
cdr3_nt: TGTGCCAGCAGCCTAGATCCCCTTAACTATGGCTACACCTTC

d_call: TRBD1
clone_size: .
v_call: TRBV24-1
j_call: TRBJ1-2
cdr3_aa: CATSDSRRTTGVGYTF
cdr3_nt: TGTGCCACCAGTGATTCCAGACGAACGACAGGGGTTGGCTACACCTTC

d_call: TRBD1
clone_size: few
v_call: TRBV5-4
j_call: TRBJ1-3
cdr3_aa: CASSFGQGINSGNTIYF
cdr3_nt: TGTGCCAGCAGCTTTGGACAGGGAATTAATTCTGGAAACACCATATATTTT

d_call: TRBD1
clone_size: once
v_call: TRBV24-1
j_call: TRBJ2-7
cdr3_aa: CATRARDRAHEQYF
cdr3_nt: TGTGCCACCAGAGCCCGGGACAGGGCCCACGAGCAGTACTTC

d_call: .
clone_size: .
v_call: TRBV2
j_call: TRBJ1-6
cdr3_aa: CASSVGGESPLHF
cdr3_nt: TGTGCCAGCAGTGTGGGTGGGGAGTCACCCCTCCACTTT

d_call: .
clone_size: .
v_call: TRBV11-3
j_call: TRBJ1-1
cdr3_aa: CASSAHGVIETEAFF
cdr3_nt: TGTGCCAGCAGCGCCCACGGGGTCATAGAAACTGAAGCTTTCTTT

d_call: TRBD2
clone_size: .
v_call: TRBV11-1
j_call: TRBJ2-7
cdr3_aa: CASSWGGFDYEQYF
cdr3_nt: TGTGCCAGCAGTTGGGGAGGGTTTGACTACGAGCAGTACTTC

d_call: TRBD1
clone_size: .
v_call: TRBV5-4
j_call: TRBJ1-4
cdr3_aa: CASSLGQGGNEKLFF
cdr3_nt: TGTGCCAGCAGCTTGGGACAGGGGGGGAATGAAAAACTGTTTTTT

d_call: TRBD1
clone_size: .
v_call: TRBV13
j_call: TRBJ2-7
cdr3_aa: CASSLLGQGKYEQYF
cdr3_nt: TGTGCCAGCAGCTTATTGGGACAGGGGAAGTACGAGCAGTACTTC